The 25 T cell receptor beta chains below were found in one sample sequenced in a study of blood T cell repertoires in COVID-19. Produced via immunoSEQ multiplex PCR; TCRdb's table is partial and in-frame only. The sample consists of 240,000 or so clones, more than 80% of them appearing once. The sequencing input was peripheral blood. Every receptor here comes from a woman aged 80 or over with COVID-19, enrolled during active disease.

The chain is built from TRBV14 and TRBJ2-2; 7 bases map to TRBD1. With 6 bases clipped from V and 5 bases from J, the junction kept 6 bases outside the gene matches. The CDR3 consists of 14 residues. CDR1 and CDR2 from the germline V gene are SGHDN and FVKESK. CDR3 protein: CASRHRGGTGELFF. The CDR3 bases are TGTGCCAGCAGACACAGGGGTGGAACCGGGGAGCTGTTTTTT.

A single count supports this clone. The CDR3 protein is CASSSSGLSDTQYF. CDR3 coding DNA: TGTGCCAGCAGTTCCTCGGGACTGTCAGATACGCAGTATTTT. The rearrangement links TRBV6-1 to TRBJ2-3; D may be TRBD2 (6 bases). The CDR3 spans 14 residues. Germline V lookup: CDR1 MNHNS, CDR2 SASEGT. The germline V and J ends were trimmed by 5 bases and 4 bases, with 13 bases remaining between them.

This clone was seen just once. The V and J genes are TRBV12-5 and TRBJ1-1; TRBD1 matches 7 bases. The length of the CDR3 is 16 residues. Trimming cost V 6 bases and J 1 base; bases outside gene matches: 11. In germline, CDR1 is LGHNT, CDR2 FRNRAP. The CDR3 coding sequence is TGTGCTAGTGGAAGATCCAGGGGGGTCAGGAACACTGAAGCTTTCTTT. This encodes CASGRSRGVRNTEAFF. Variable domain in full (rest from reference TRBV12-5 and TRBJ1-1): DARVTQTPRHKVTEMGQEVTMRCQPILGHNTVFWYRQTMMQGLELLAYFRNRAPLDDSGMPKDRFSAEMPDATLATLKIQPSEPRDSAVYFCASGRSRGVRNTEAFFGQGTRLTVV.

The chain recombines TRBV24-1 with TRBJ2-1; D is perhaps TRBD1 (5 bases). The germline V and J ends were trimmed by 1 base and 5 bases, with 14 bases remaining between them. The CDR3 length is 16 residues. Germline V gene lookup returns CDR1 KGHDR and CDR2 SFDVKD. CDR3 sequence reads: CATSDFAGFGDNEQFF. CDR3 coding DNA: TGTGCCACCAGTGATTTCGCAGGGTTTGGGGACAATGAGCAGTTCTTC.

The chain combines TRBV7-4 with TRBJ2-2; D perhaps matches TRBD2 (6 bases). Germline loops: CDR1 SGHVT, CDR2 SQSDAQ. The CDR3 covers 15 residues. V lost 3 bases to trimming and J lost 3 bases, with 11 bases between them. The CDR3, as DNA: TGTGCCAGCAGCTTTTCGGGGGAGGACACCGGGGAGCTGTTTTTT. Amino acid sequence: CASSFSGEDTGELFF.

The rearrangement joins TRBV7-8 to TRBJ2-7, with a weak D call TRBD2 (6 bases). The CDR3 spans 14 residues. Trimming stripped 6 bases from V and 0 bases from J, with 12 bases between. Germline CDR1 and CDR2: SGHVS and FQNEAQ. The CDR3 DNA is TGTGCCAGCAGGCAAAGCGGGTCCTCCTACGAGCAGTACTTC. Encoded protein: CASRQSGSSYEQYF.

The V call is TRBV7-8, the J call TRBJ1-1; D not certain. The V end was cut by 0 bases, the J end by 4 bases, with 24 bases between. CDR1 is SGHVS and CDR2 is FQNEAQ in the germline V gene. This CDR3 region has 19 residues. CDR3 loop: CASSLAPSPFFEALTEAFF. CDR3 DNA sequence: TGTGCCAGCAGCTTAGCTCCCTCCCCATTCTTCGAGGCACTCACTGAAGCTTTCTTT.

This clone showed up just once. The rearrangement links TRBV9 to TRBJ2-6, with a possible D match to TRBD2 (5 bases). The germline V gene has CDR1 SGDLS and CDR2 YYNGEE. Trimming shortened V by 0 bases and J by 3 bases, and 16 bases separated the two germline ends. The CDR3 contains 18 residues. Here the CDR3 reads CASSVAGDLGLGANVLTF. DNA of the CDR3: TGTGCCAGCAGCGTAGCCGGAGACCTTGGACTTGGGGCCAACGTCCTGACTTTC.

CDR3 loop: CASSYLDRVGSPLHF. The CDR3 nucleotides are TGTGCCAGCAGTTACCTCGACAGGGTTGGTTCACCCCTCCACTTT. The chain recombines TRBV6-5 with TRBJ1-6, with TRBD1 identical over 7 bases. V lost 2 bases to trimming and J lost 9 bases; unmatched junction nucleotides: 7. Germline values: CDR1 MNHEY, CDR2 SVGAGI. CDR3 length equals 15 residues.

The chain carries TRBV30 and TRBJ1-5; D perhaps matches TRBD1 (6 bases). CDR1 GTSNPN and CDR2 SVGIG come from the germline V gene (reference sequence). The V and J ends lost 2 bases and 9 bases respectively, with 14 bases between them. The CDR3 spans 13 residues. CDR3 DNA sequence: TGTGCCTGGAGTCAGGCAGGGGATGGGCCCCAGCATTTT. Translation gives CAWSQAGDGPQHF.

In DNA, the CDR3 is TGTGCCAGCAGCTTCGACAGGGCTAATGAGCAGTTCTTC. It codes for CASSFDRANEQFF. This chain uses TRBV7-2 with TRBJ2-1; 7 nucleotides align to TRBD1. The V gene's germline CDR1 is SGHTA and CDR2 FQGNSA. V lost 3 bases, J lost 7 bases, and 3 bases stayed unmatched. The CDR3 spans 13 residues.

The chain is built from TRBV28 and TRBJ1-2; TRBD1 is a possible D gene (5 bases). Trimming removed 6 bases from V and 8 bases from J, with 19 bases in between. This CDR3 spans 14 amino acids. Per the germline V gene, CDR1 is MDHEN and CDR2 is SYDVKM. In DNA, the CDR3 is TGTGCCAGCAGCTCTCTCTCCAGGGTGGAAGGCTACACCTTC. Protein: CASSSLSRVEGYTF.

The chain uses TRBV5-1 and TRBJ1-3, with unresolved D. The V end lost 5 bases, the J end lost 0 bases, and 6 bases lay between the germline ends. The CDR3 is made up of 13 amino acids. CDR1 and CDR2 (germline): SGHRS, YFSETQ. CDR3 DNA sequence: TGCGCCAGCAGAAGCTACTCTGGAAACACCATATATTTT. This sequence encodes CASRSYSGNTIYF.

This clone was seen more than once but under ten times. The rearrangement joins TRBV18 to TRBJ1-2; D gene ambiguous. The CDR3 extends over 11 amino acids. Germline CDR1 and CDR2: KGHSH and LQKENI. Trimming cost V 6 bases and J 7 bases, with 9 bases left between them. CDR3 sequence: CASSSGFGYTF. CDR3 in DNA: TGTGCCAGCTCCTCAGGATTTGGCTACACCTTC. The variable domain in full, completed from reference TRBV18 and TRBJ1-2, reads NAGVMQNPRHLVRRRGQEARLRCSPMKGHSHVYWYRQLPEEGLKFMVYLQKENIIDESGMPKERFSAEFPKEGPSILRIQQVVRGDSAAYFCASSSGFGYTFGSGTRLTVV.

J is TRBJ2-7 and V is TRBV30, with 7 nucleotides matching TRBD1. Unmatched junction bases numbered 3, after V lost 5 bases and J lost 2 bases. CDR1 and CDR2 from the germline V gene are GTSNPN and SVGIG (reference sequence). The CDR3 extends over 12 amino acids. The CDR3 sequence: CAWQTGPYEQYF. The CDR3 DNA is TGTGCCTGGCAGACAGGGCCCTACGAGCAGTACTTC.

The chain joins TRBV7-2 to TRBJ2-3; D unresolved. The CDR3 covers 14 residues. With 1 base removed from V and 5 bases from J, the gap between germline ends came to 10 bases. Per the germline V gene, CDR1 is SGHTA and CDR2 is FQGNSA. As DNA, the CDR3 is TGTGCCAGCAGCTTAGACTATGGCGTAGATACGCAGTATTTT. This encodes CASSLDYGVDTQYF.

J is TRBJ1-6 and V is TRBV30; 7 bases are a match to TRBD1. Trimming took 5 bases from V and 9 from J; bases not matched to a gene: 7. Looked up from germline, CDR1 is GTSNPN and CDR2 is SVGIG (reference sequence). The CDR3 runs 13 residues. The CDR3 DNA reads TGTGCCTGGCAGACAGGGATCGGTTCACCCCTCCACTTT. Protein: CAWQTGIGSPLHF.

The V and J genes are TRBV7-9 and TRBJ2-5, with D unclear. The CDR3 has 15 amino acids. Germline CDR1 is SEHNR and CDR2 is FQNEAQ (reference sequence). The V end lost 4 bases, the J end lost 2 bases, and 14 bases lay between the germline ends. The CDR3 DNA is TGTGCCAGCAGCTCCGGTGCAAGCTCACAAGAGACCCAGTACTTC. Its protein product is CASSSGASSQETQYF. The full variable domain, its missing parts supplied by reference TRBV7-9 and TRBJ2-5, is DTGVSQNPRHKITKRGQNVTFRCDPISEHNRLYWYRQTLGQGPEFLTYFQNEAQLEKSRLLSDRFSAERPKGSFSTLEIQRTEQGDSAMYLCASSSGASSQETQYFGPGTRLLVL.

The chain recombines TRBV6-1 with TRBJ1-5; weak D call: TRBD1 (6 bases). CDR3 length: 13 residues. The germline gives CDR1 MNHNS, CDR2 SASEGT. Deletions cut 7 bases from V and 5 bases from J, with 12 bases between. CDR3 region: CASTRQADQPQHF. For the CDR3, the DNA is TGTGCCAGCACCAGACAGGCGGATCAGCCCCAGCATTTT.

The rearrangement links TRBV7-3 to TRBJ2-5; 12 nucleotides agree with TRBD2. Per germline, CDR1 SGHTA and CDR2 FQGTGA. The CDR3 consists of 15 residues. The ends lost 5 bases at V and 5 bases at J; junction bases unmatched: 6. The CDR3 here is CASSRTSGNEETQYF. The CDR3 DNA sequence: TGTGCCAGCAGCCGGACTAGCGGGAATGAGGAGACCCAGTACTTC.

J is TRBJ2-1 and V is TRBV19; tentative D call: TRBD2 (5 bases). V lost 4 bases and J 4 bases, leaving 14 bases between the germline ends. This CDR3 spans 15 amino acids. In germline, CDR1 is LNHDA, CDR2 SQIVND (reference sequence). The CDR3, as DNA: TGTGCCAGTAGTACCGGACTCGCCCGGTACAATGAGCAGTTCTTC. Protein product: CASSTGLARYNEQFF.

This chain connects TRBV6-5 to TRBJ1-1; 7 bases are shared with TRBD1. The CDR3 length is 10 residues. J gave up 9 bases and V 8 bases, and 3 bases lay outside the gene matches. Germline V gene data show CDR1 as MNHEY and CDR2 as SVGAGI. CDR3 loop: CASFRGKAFF. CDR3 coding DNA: TGTGCCAGCTTCAGGGGGAAAGCTTTCTTT.

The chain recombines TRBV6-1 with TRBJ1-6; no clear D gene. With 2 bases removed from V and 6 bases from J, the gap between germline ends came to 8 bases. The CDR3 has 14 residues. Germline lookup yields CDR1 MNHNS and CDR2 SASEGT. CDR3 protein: CASSELVSNSPLHF. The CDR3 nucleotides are TGTGCCAGCAGTGAACTTGTGAGTAATTCACCCCTCCACTTT.

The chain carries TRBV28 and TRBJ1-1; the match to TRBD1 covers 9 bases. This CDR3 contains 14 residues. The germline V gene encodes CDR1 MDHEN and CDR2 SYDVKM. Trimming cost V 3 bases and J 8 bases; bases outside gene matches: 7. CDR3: CASSFSNDRGEAFF. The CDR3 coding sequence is TGTGCCAGCAGTTTTTCGAACGACAGGGGGGAAGCTTTCTTT.

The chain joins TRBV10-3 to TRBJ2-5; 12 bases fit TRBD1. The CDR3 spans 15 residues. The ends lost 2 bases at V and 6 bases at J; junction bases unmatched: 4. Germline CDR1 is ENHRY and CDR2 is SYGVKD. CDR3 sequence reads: CAISELGQGAKTQYF. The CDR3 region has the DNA TGTGCCATCAGTGAGCTGGGACAGGGGGCGAAGACCCAGTACTTC.